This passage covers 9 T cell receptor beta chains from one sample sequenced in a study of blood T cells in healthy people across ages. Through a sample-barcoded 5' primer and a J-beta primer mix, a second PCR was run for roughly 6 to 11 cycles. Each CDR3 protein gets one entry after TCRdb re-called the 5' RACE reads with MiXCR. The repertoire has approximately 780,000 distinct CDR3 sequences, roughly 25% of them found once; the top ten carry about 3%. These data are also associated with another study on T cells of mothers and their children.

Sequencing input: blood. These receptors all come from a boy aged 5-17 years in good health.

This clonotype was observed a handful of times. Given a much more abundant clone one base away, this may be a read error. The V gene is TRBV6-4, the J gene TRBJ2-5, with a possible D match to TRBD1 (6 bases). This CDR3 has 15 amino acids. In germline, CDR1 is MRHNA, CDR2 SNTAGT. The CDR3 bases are TGTGCCTGCAGTCCCTCAGGGGTGATAGGAGAGACCCAGTACTTC. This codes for CACSPSGVIGETQYF.

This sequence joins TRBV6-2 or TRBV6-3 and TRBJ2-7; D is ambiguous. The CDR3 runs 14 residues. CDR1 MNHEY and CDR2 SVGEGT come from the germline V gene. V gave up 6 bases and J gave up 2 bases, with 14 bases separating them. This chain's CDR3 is CASSSPLTAYEQYF. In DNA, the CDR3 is TGTGCCAGCAGCAGTCCCCTTACCGCCTACGAGCAGTACTTC.

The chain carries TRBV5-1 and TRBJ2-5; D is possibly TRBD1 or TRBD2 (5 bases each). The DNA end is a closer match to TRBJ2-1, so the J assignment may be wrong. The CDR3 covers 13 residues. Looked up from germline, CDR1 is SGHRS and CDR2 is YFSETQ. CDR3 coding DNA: TGCGCCAGCAGCCGGGGCCGGGGAAATGAGCAGTTCTTC. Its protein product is CASSRGRGNEQFF.

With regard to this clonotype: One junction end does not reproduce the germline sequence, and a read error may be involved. CDR3 DNA: TGCAATGCTAGAGCCAGGGGGTCCGTTTTTTCCTACGAGCAGTACTTC. It yields the protein CNARARGSVFSYEQYF. This chain joins TRBV20-1 and TRBJ2-7; 7 bases match TRBD1. Germline-derived CDR1 and CDR2 are DFQATT and SNEGSKA (reference sequence). CDR3 length: 16 residues.

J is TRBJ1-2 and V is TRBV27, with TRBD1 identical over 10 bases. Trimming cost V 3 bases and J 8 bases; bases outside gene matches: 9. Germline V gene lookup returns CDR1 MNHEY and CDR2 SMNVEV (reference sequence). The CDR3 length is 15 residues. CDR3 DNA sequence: TGTGCCAGCAGTTTTTCTGGGACAGGGGTGTACGGCTACACCTTC. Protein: CASSFSGTGVYGYTF.

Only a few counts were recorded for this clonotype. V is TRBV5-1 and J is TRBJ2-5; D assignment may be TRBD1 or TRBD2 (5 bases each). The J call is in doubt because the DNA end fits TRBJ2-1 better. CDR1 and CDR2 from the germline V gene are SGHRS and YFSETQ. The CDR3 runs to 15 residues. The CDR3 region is CASSRLGDDGNEQFF. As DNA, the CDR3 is TGCGCCAGCAGCAGGTTGGGGGATGACGGGAATGAGCAGTTCTTC.

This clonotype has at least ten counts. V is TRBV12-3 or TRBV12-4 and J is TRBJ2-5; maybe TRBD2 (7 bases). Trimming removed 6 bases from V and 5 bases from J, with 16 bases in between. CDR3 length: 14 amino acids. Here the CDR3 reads CASSPGGGLETQYF. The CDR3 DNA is TGTGCCAGCAGCCCGGGGGGCGGTTTGGAGACCCAGTACTTC.

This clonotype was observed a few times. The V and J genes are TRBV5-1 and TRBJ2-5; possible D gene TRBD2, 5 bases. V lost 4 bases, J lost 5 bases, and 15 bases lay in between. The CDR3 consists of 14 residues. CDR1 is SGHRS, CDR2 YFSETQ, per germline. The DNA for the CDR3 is TGCGCCAGCAGCCCCAGAGCGGTCGGGGAGACCCAGTACTTC. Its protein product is CASSPRAVGETQYF.

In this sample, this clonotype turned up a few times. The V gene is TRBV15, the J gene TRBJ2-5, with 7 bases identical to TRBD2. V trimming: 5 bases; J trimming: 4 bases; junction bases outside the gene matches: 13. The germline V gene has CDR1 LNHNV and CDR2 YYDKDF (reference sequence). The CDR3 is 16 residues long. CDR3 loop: CATSAKAGTKGETQYF. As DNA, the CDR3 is TGTGCCACCAGCGCCAAAGCGGGAACAAAAGGAGAGACCCAGTACTTC. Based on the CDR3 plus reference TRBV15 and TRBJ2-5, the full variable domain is DAMVIQNPRYQVTQFGKPVTLSCSQTLNHNVMYWYQQKSSQAPKLLFHYYDKDFNNEADTPDNFQSRRPNTSFCFLDIRSPGLGDTAMYLCATSAKAGTKGETQYFGPGTRLLVL.